The T cell receptor (beta chain) described here comes from a study of shared clonotypes between healthy human individuals. Study details: A donor's plate count was three for CD4 naive and three for CD4 memory; CD8 naive had two and CD8 memory one. Study conclusions and caveats: Naive CD4 clonotype sharing across a few donors was approximately 5.2%.

The CDR3 has 17 amino acids. V lost 0 bases and J 1 base, leaving 15 bases between the germline ends. Per the germline V gene, CDR1 is MGHRA and CDR2 is YSYEKL. Roughly 33,000 T cell genomes, or roughly 200 ng DNA, went into the sorted-subset replicate PCRs. Assay used: immunoSEQ multiplex PCR; TCRdb lists only in-frame clones, some missing. The data contain 630,000 or so clones, nearly 98% of them singletons. Points on this clone: No antigen is known for it.

Terminally differentiated effector memory CD45RA+ cells were excluded from the naive CD8 cells, which were CD45RO-negative and positively selected for CCR7. This TCR was recovered from a man aged 25 to 40 in good health. The rearrangement uses TRBV4-1 and TRBJ1-1; tentative D call: TRBD1 (6 bases). The sequenced material came from naive CD8+ T cells sorted from blood. CDR3 residues: CASSQEPLGGGNTEAFF. The CDR3 bases are TGCGCCAGCAGCCAAGAGCCCCTTGGGGGCGGGAACACTGAAGCTTTCTTT.